This record looks at one T cell receptor (beta chain) sequence and its context. This entry comes from a study of blood T cell repertoires in COVID-19. About the research overall: Samples came from the United States, Italy and Spain, spanning acute and convalescent COVID-19.

V shed 6 bases and J shed 2 bases, with 14 bases lying between them. CDR1 LNHDA and CDR2 SQIVND come from the germline V gene (reference sequence). There are 15 residues in the CDR3. Original processing methods: Nucleated cell number was recorded as an estimate derived from reference gene primer amplification. Clones were sequenced by immunoSEQ multiplex PCR, and TCRdb holds only the in-frame ones, with some missing. V and J calls and clone size are given by that table; D and trimming were obtained from the DNA. Of approximately 100,000 clones in the sample, about 88% were seen once. The chain carries TRBV19 and TRBJ1-5; no clear D. The sequenced sample was peripheral blood. This receptor was taken from an elderly woman with active COVID-19. CDR3 protein: CASRQTQIGNQPQHF. CDR3 DNA sequence: TGTGCCAGTAGACAAACACAAATCGGCAATCAGCCCCAGCATTTT.